The rows below give T cell receptor beta chains drawn from one sample of a study of blood T cell repertoires in COVID-19. Method: immunoSEQ multiplex PCR; TCRdb's copy keeps in-frame clones and lacks some. The sample comprises approximately 150,000 clones, around 83% of which are singletons, and around 6.7% rests with the top ten. The sample comprised peripheral blood. The origin of the receptors is a woman aged 50 to 60 in a cohort sampled during active or convalescent COVID-19. Both conserved end residues are part of each CDR3. D genes are given only for firm matches. Clone size appears in some rows only: once, few, many, or a class for an expanded clone.

>TRBJ2-3|few|TRBV18|NA
TGTGCCAGCTCACCGTACAGGGACCCGGGCACAGATACGCAGTATTTT
CASSPYRDPGTDTQYF
>TRBJ1-1|NA|TRBV6-5|NA
TGTGCCAGCAGTCCCCAACAGGGATACACTGAAGCTTTCTTT
CASSPQQGYTEAFF
>TRBJ1-1|NA|TRBV19|TRBD1
TGTGCCAGTAGTAGGACAGGGGCCGTGCGGAACACTGAAGCTTTCTTT
CASSRTGAVRNTEAFF
>TRBJ1-5|NA|TRBV2|NA
TGTGCCAGCAGTGACGCGGATAGCAATCAGCCCCAGCATTTT
CASSDADSNQPQHF
>TRBJ1-5|NA|TRBV6-5|TRBD1
TGTGCCAGCAGTAACCGACAGGGCTATCAGCCCCAGCATTTT
CASSNRQGYQPQHF
>TRBJ1-4|NA|TRBV29-1|NA
TGCAGCGTTGGGGAAGGGGTTTCTTGGGATGAAAAACTGTTTTTT
CSVGEGVSWDEKLFF
>TRBJ2-2|NA|TRBV27|TRBD2
TGTGCCAGCAGTTTATTGCCTAGCGGGGGGGTACCGAACACCGGGGAGCTGTTTTTT
CASSLLPSGGVPNTGELFF
>TRBJ1-1|NA|TRBV12-5|NA
TGTGCTAGTGGTATTCGGGGAGGAAGCTCCAATACTGAAGCTTTCTTT
CASGIRGGSSNTEAFF
>TRBJ1-3|NA|TRBV30|TRBD1
TGTGCCTGGAGTGTAGCCCCCTACGCGGACAGGACGCACACCATATATTTT
CAWSVAPYADRTHTIYF
>TRBJ2-7|NA|TRBV2|TRBD1
TGTGCCAGTACCCGGGACAGGAAAACCTACGAGCAGTACTTC
CASTRDRKTYEQYF
>TRBJ1-2|NA|TRBV5-1|NA
TGCGCCAGCAGCTTGGTTTTACAGGGATATGGCTACACCTTC
CASSLVLQGYGYTF
>TRBJ1-2|NA|TRBV6-1|NA
TGTGCCAGCAGTGCCGGGTACCTGGAGCCTAACTATGGCTACACCTTC
CASSAGYLEPNYGYTF
>TRBJ1-2|NA|TRBV5-1|TRBD1
TGCGCCAGCAGCTGGGACAGGTATGGCTACACCTTC
CASSWDRYGYTF
>TRBJ2-7|NA|TRBV6-5|TRBD1
TGTGCCAGCAGTTACTCGGGGACAGCGGAGCAGTACTTC
CASSYSGTAEQYF
>TRBJ2-2|NA|TRBV5-6|NA
TGTGCCAGCAGCCCCAGGGGCAGATTAAACACCGGGGAGCTGTTTTTT
CASSPRGRLNTGELFF
>TRBJ1-2|NA|TRBV10-1|TRBD1
TGCGCCAGCAGCAAACCGCCAGACAGGGGCTATGGCTACACCTTC
CASSKPPDRGYGYTF
>TRBJ1-4|NA|TRBV12-2|NA
TGTGCAAGTCGCAATTTACTGTATGGCCCCAGGGCCTCCAATGAAAAACTGTTTTTT
CASRNLLYGPRASNEKLFF
>TRBJ1-4|NA|TRBV18|NA
TGTGCCAGCTCACGCGATGCGGGTCGTGTAAAACTGTTTTTT
CASSRDAGRVKLFF
>TRBJ2-7|NA|TRBV30|NA
TGTGCCTGGACCCTCGGGACATCCTACGAGCAGTACTTC
CAWTLGTSYEQYF
>TRBJ2-5|NA|TRBV18|TRBD2
TGTGCCAGCTCGCGATACCCGACTAGCGGAGAAGAGACCCAGTACTTC
CASSRYPTSGEETQYF
>TRBJ2-3|NA|TRBV3-1/TRBV3-2|TRBD2
TGTGCCAGCAGTTTAGCGGGGTGGGCAGATACGCAGTATTTT
CASSLAGWADTQYF
>TRBJ2-5|NA|TRBV15|TRBD2
TGTGCCACCAGCAGAGATATGGGATTCTCTAGCGGGGAAGAGACCCAGTACTTC
CATSRDMGFSSGEETQYF
>TRBJ1-1|NA|TRBV4-1|NA
TGCGCCAGCAGCCTAGGCCACAGTAAAAGTGCCACTGAAGCTTTCTTT
CASSLGHSKSATEAFF
>TRBJ2-1|NA|TRBV27|TRBD2
TGTGCCAGCAGGGTAGCGGGGGGGCCTTTTGTCCATGAGCAGTTCTTC
CASRVAGGPFVHEQFF
>TRBJ2-3|NA|TRBV6-1|NA
TGTGCCAGCAGTGAAGCAATAGCTACCGGTACGCAGTATTTT
CASSEAIATGTQYF
>TRBJ1-2|NA|TRBV7-8|NA
TGTGCCAGCAGCTTAGCGCTCCCCGGGTACGGCTACACCTTC
CASSLALPGYGYTF
>TRBJ2-5|NA|TRBV19|TRBD1
TGTGCCAGTAGTAACAGGGGCCAAGAGACCCAGTACTTC
CASSNRGQETQYF
>TRBJ2-5|NA|TRBV7-9|TRBD1
TGTGCCGGCGAGGGGCCCCGGACAGGTCAAGAGACCCAGTACTTC
CAGEGPRTGQETQYF
>TRBJ1-4|NA|TRBV12-3/TRBV12-4|NA
TGTGCCAGCTCGGGAGAGAGTAAAAAACTGTTTTTT
CASSGESKKLFF
>TRBJ1-6|NA|TRBV4-1|NA
TGCGCCAGCAGCCAAGGACAAGACTATAATTCACCCCTCCACTTT
CASSQGQDYNSPLHF
>TRBJ1-6|once|TRBV11-2|TRBD1
TGTGCCAGCAGCAGACAGGGCCTCTCCTCCCTCTATAATTCACCCCTCCACTTT
CASSRQGLSSLYNSPLHF
>TRBJ2-1|NA|TRBV6-5|TRBD2
TGTGCCAGCAGTTACGGCGGCGGGGGGGGATACAATGAGCAGTTCTTC
CASSYGGGGGYNEQFF
>TRBJ2-1|NA|TRBV6-5|TRBD2
TGTGCCAGCAGTTACTCGGGACGGGGGGGCGATGATGAGCAGTTCTTC
CASSYSGRGGDDEQFF
>TRBJ2-3|NA|TRBV6-1|TRBD2
TGTGCCAGCAGTGATCAATCCCCTAGCGGGGGACGCACAGATACGCAGTATTTT
CASSDQSPSGGRTDTQYF
>TRBJ2-3|few|TRBV6-4|TRBD2
TGTGCCAGCAGTGACTCTAGCGGGGGAGGAGATACGCAGTATTTT
CASSDSSGGGDTQYF
>TRBJ2-7|NA|TRBV4-2|TRBD1
TGTGCCAGCAGCCCCGGGGACAGGGTAGTGGGCGAGCAGTACTTC
CASSPGDRVVGEQYF
>TRBJ1-5|NA|TRBV6-6|TRBD1
TGTGCCAGCAGTTACTCGACAGGGCAAAAGCATTTT
CASSYSTGQKHF
>TRBJ1-3|NA|TRBV6-6|NA
TGTGCCAGCAGTTACGGAGGAGTTTCTGGAAACACCATATATTTT
CASSYGGVSGNTIYF
>TRBJ1-2|NA|TRBV5-8|NA
TGTGCCAGCAGAATCCCGGGTTCTAACTATGGCTACACCTTC
CASRIPGSNYGYTF
>TRBJ1-3|NA|TRBV6-6|NA
TGTGCCAGCAGTTACGACCTTGTCGAGGGAGGAAACACCATATATTTT
CASSYDLVEGGNTIYF
>TRBJ1-4|once|TRBV4-3|NA
TGCGCCAGCAGCCTCATGGGTCGACAGACAACTAATGAAAAACTGTTTTTT
CASSLMGRQTTNEKLFF
>TRBJ2-1|NA|TRBV4-3|TRBD2
TGCGCCAGCAGCCCAGCGGGAAATGAGCAGTTCTTC
CASSPAGNEQFF
>TRBJ2-3|NA|TRBV7-2|TRBD1
TGTGCCAGCAAGGGGGCCATATCCATGCCCGATACGCAGTATTTT
CASKGAISMPDTQYF
>TRBJ2-1|NA|TRBV19|TRBD2
TGTGCCAGTACGGCGGGGGGGCGGTTTGAGCAGTTCTTC
CASTAGGRFEQFF
>TRBJ2-1|NA|TRBV6-5|NA
TGTGCCAGCGAAAAGACAGGTTACAATGAGCAGTTCTTC
CASEKTGYNEQFF
>TRBJ1-1|NA|TRBV11-2|NA
TGTGCCAGCAGCTTATCAGGGGCTGGGAACACTGAAGCTTTCTTT
CASSLSGAGNTEAFF
>TRBJ1-1|NA|TRBV14|TRBD1
TGTGCCAGCAGCCAAGGCCAGACAGGGTATAGTGAAGCTTTCTTT
CASSQGQTGYSEAFF
>TRBJ1-6|NA|TRBV10-3|NA
TGTGCCATCAGTGAACAGCCAACGAATAATTCACCCCTCCACTTT
CAISEQPTNNSPLHF
>TRBJ2-3|NA|TRBV19|TRBD1
TGTGCCAGTAGTCCCTCGGACAGGAACACAGATACGCAGTATTTT
CASSPSDRNTDTQYF
>TRBJ2-7|NA|TRBV7-8|NA
TGTGCCAGCAGCTCTTACAGGGACGAGCAGTACTTC
CASSSYRDEQYF